Each of the 30 T cell receptor beta chains below was sequenced from the same sample in a study of T cell responses to AZD1222 COVID-19 vaccine. Sequencing used immunoSEQ multiplex PCR; TCRdb keeps in-frame clones, though not all of them. The data show 100,000 to 150,000 clones, 70% to 90% seen once. The input for sequencing was peripheral blood, taken on day 0 of AZD1222 vaccination. The receptors shown here come from an adult in good health.

The J gene is TRBJ1-1, the V gene TRBV5-1; TRBD1 might be the D (6 bases). Germline V gene lookup returns CDR1 SGHRS and CDR2 YFSETQ. Trimming pared 5 bases from V and 1 base from J, leaving 9 bases between. This CDR3 comprises 13 residues. CDR3 sequence: CASREGGNTEAFF. In nucleotides, the CDR3 is TGCGCCAGCAGAGAGGGGGGGAACACTGAAGCTTTCTTT.

The table lists this clone with a few counts. The chain joins TRBV4-1 to TRBJ2-6; no clear D gene. Germline-derived CDR1 and CDR2 are MGHRA and YSYEKL. The germline V and J ends were trimmed by 1 base and 1 base, with 8 bases remaining between them. This CDR3 is built from 16 residues. The CDR3 protein is CASSQALGSGANVLTF. The DNA of the CDR3 is TGCGCCAGCAGCCAAGCCCTAGGGTCTGGGGCCAACGTCCTGACTTTC.

The chain is built from TRBV7-9 and TRBJ2-1; D gene unclear. The CDR3 runs 11 residues. The germline V gene encodes CDR1 SEHNR and CDR2 FQNEAQ (reference sequence). Trimming pared 1 base from V and 8 bases from J, leaving 3 bases between. The CDR3 loop reads CASSLGDEQFF. In DNA, the CDR3 is TGTGCCAGCAGCTTAGGAGATGAGCAGTTCTTC.

V gene TRBV18 combines with J gene TRBJ1-2; TRBD1 aligns across 7 bases. V trimming: 0 bases; J trimming: 5 bases; junction bases outside the gene matches: 3. This CDR3 is 14 amino acids long. Looked up from germline, CDR1 is KGHSH and CDR2 is LQKENI. CDR3 coding DNA: TGTGCCAGCTCACCACCGGGCAGGGGGTATGGCTACACCTTC. Protein: CASSPPGRGYGYTF.

The gene calls are TRBV9 and TRBJ1-1; D is possibly TRBD1 (5 bases). This CDR3 has 15 amino acids. The V and J ends lost 0 bases and 0 bases respectively, with 9 bases between them. Germline-derived CDR1 and CDR2 are SGDLS and YYNGEE. In nucleotides, the CDR3 is TGTGCCAGCAGCGTAGGGGGGAATTTGAACACTGAAGCTTTCTTT. Its protein product is CASSVGGNLNTEAFF.

The rearrangement joins TRBV30 to TRBJ2-3; no firm D call. The CDR3 consists of 15 residues. Deletions cut 3 bases from V and 1 base from J, with 14 bases between. In germline, CDR1 is GTSNPN, CDR2 SVGIG (reference sequence). As DNA, the CDR3 is TGTGCCTGGAGCTCCTTAGGTCCCGGCACAGATACGCAGTATTTT. This encodes CAWSSLGPGTDTQYF.

This clone was counted a single time. This rearrangement joins TRBV21-1 to TRBJ2-7; the table's TRBD1 call for D was not verified on the DNA. TRBV21-1 is a known pseudogene. The CDR3 runs 15 residues. CDR3 amino acids: CASTPRGQGDYEQYF. The CDR3, as DNA: TGTGCCAGCACCCCCCGGGGACAGGGGGACTACGAGCAGTACTTC.

The genes are TRBV27 and TRBJ2-7; D uncertain. This CDR3 region has 13 residues. Germline V gene data show CDR1 as MNHEY and CDR2 as SMNVEV (reference sequence). The V and J ends lost 2 bases and 9 bases respectively, with 14 bases between them. The CDR3 DNA reads TGTGCCAGCAGTTTAAATCGGGTGTCCGGGCAGTACTTC. Its protein product is CASSLNRVSGQYF.

The chain combines TRBV20-1 with TRBJ2-3; D not resolved. CDR3 length equals 10 residues. Germline CDR1 DFQATT, CDR2 SNEGSKA (reference sequence). Trimming left V 2 bases short and J 4 bases short, with 1 base between. This CDR3 is CSARPDTQYF. The CDR3 nucleotides read TGCAGTGCTAGACCAGATACGCAGTATTTT.

V gene TRBV6-4 combines with J gene TRBJ1-2; perhaps TRBD1 as D (5 bases). The germline CDR1 and CDR2 sequences are MRHNA and SNTAGT. CDR3 length: 13 amino acids. The ends were cut back, 6 bases at V and 6 bases at J, with 14 bases in the middle. Here the CDR3 DNA reads TGTGCCAGCAGGGACACTCGATCGCATGGCTACACCTTC. Amino acid sequence: CASRDTRSHGYTF.

This rearrangement joins TRBV5-1 to TRBJ2-7, with a possible D match to TRBD1 (5 bases). The CDR3 is 15 amino acids. Germline V gene sequence: CDR1 SGHRS, CDR2 YFSETQ. Trimming stripped 0 bases from V and 2 bases from J, with 12 bases between. CDR3 in DNA: TGCGCCAGCAGCTTGGCTCTAGACAGACCCTACGAGCAGTACTTC. Encoded protein: CASSLALDRPYEQYF. Complete variable domain (other parts from reference TRBV5-1 and TRBJ2-7): KAGVTQTPRYLIKTRGQQVTLSCSPISGHRSVSWYQQTPGQGLQFLFEYFSETQRNKGNFPGRFSGRQFSNSRSEMNVSTLELGDSALYLCASSLALDRPYEQYFGPGTRLTVT.

Written as DNA, the CDR3 is TGTGCCAGCAGCTCTCGGACTAGCGGGAGGAACACCGGGGAGCTGTTTTTT. As protein: CASSSRTSGRNTGELFF. The gene calls are TRBV11-3 and TRBJ2-2, with 13 positions matching TRBD2. After removal of 4 bases from V and 1 base from J, the junction contained 3 bases not matched to a gene. This CDR3 region has 17 residues. The germline V gene has CDR1 SGHNT and CDR2 YENEEA.

The chain couples TRBV7-9 to TRBJ1-1; 7 bases agree with TRBD1. V shed 5 bases, J shed 6 bases, and the junction held 15 bases outside the gene matches. This CDR3 spans 16 amino acids. Germline CDR1 and CDR2: SEHNR and FQNEAQ (reference sequence). The CDR3 reads CASSPAPGGFGAEAFF. DNA for the CDR3: TGTGCCAGCAGCCCGGCTCCAGGGGGTTTTGGCGCTGAAGCTTTCTTT.

The genes are TRBV6-4 and TRBJ1-1; 7 bases are a match to TRBD1. There are 16 residues in the CDR3. V was clipped by 8 bases and J by 0 bases; unmatched bases: 12. The germline V gene has CDR1 MRHNA and CDR2 SNTAGT. As DNA, the CDR3 is TGTGCCAGCGGCCCGGGACAGAGATCCATGAACACTGAAGCTTTCTTT. Its translation: CASGPGQRSMNTEAFF.

The chain links TRBV24-1 to TRBJ2-1, with a possible D match to TRBD2 (5 bases). The CDR3 runs 17 residues. V was trimmed by 0 bases and J by 10 bases, leaving 21 bases between them. CDR1 and CDR2 from the germline V gene are KGHDR and SFDVKD. The CDR3 nucleotides are TGTGCCACCAGTGATTTGGAGGGTGGCGCCGACACGGGGGAGCAGTTCTTC. This translates into CATSDLEGGADTGEQFF.

This clone was observed a few times. The chain's CDR3 is CASSYWHRGQGDGYTF. DNA of the CDR3: TGTGCCAGCAGTTACTGGCATAGGGGACAGGGGGACGGCTACACCTTC. The chain joins TRBV6-5 to TRBJ1-2, with 11 bases aligning to TRBD1. CDR1 is MNHEY and CDR2 is SVGAGI in the germline V gene. V trimming: 1 base; J trimming: 8 bases; junction bases outside the gene matches: 9. This CDR3 contains 16 residues.

The chain recombines TRBV7-9 with TRBJ1-6, with D possibly matching TRBD1 (5 bases). Germline CDR1 and CDR2: SEHNR and FQNEAQ (reference sequence). The ends were cut back, 5 bases at V and 10 bases at J, with 18 bases in the middle. The CDR3 has 15 amino acids. The CDR3 spells CASSLGDPTVSPLHF. The CDR3 bases are TGTGCCAGCAGCCTAGGGGATCCCACGGTCTCACCCCTCCACTTT.

The DNA for the CDR3 is TGCGCCAGCAGCGCCGATAGCGGGGGGGCCGGTGATACGCAGTATTTT. Amino acids: CASSADSGGAGDTQYF. The chain joins TRBV5-1 to TRBJ2-3, with 11 positions matching TRBD2. CDR3 length: 16 amino acids. Germline V gives CDR1 SGHRS, CDR2 YFSETQ. J lost 6 bases, V lost 4 bases, and 10 bases had no gene match. The full variable domain, rest sourced from reference TRBV5-1 and TRBJ2-3, is KAGVTQTPRYLIKTRGQQVTLSCSPISGHRSVSWYQQTPGQGLQFLFEYFSETQRNKGNFPGRFSGRQFSNSRSEMNVSTLELGDSALYLCASSADSGGAGDTQYFGPGTRLTVL.

The chain uses TRBV7-9 and TRBJ1-4, with D possibly matching TRBD1 (6 bases). Trimming pared 1 base from V and 7 bases from J, leaving 13 bases between. The germline V gene has CDR1 SEHNR and CDR2 FQNEAQ (reference sequence). This CDR3 contains 15 residues. CDR3 DNA sequence: TGTGCCAGCAGCTTAGGGACAGCGGGCGCTGAAAAACTGTTTTTT. As protein: CASSLGTAGAEKLFF.

This chain connects TRBV11-2 to TRBJ2-3; D ambiguous. Germline values: CDR1 SGHAT, CDR2 FQNNGV. V lost 0 bases and J lost 2, with 15 bases in between. This CDR3 spans 17 amino acids. The CDR3: CASSLERIPAFTDTQYF. CDR3 coding DNA: TGTGCCAGCAGCTTAGAGCGAATACCCGCCTTCACAGATACGCAGTATTTT.

This sequence joins TRBV6-5 and TRBJ1-1; D might be TRBD1 (6 bases). The length of the CDR3 is 13 residues. From germline, CDR1 is MNHEY and CDR2 SVGAGI. The V and J ends lost 1 base and 8 bases respectively, with 11 bases between them. This chain's CDR3 is CASSYYRDREAFF. For the CDR3, the DNA is TGTGCCAGCAGTTACTACAGGGACCGGGAAGCTTTCTTT.

This chain links TRBV5-1 with TRBJ2-2, with D perhaps assigned TRBD1 or TRBD2 (5 bases each). The germline CDR1 and CDR2 sequences are SGHRS and YFSETQ. The CDR3 has 16 amino acids. Between the trimmed V and J ends, which lost 0 bases and 1 base, there was a span of 10 bases. CDR3 DNA: TGCGCCAGCAGCTTGGTTTGGGGGTTGAACACCGGGGAGCTGTTTTTT. The encoded protein is CASSLVWGLNTGELFF.

This clone was seen only once. The genes are TRBV6-1 and TRBJ1-2; TRBD1 matches at 8 bases. From germline, CDR1 is MNHNS and CDR2 SASEGT. The V gene end was trimmed by 1 base and the J gene end by 7 bases; junction bases not matched to a gene: 5. The CDR3 extends over 14 amino acids. The CDR3 DNA sequence: TGTGCCAGCAGTGAAGAGCAGGGGGCGCCTGGCTACACCTTC. Its translation is CASSEEQGAPGYTF.

The chain has TRBV12-3 or TRBV12-4 and TRBJ2-1; D not certain. The V end lost 3 bases, the J end lost 4 bases, and 7 bases lay between the germline ends. CDR3 size: 13 residues. CDR3 region: CASSLNLYNEQFF. CDR3 sequence (DNA): TGTGCCAGCAGTTTGAACCTGTACAATGAGCAGTTCTTC.

This clone was observed a handful of times. The rearrangement joins TRBV3-1 (or the pseudogene TRBV3-2) to TRBJ2-7, with D perhaps TRBD2 (6 bases). This CDR3 comprises 13 residues. The germline V and J ends were trimmed by 1 base and 4 bases, with 8 bases remaining between them. Germline-derived CDR1 and CDR2 are LGHDT and YNNKEL (reference sequence). The CDR3 protein is CASSQGGRYEQYF. In DNA, the CDR3 is TGTGCCAGCAGCCAAGGAGGGAGGTACGAGCAGTACTTC.

V usage is TRBV7-2 and J usage is TRBJ2-3; 8 nucleotides match TRBD2. The germline V gene has CDR1 SGHTA and CDR2 FQGNSA. The CDR3 has 15 amino acids. Germline trimming cut 2 bases from V and 7 bases from J; bases unmatched to any gene: 8. In nucleotides, the CDR3 is TGTGCCAGCAGCTTAATCGGGGGGGGTGGAAATACGCAGTATTTT. This gives the protein CASSLIGGGGNTQYF.

The genes are TRBV19 and TRBJ2-1, with no clear D. V was cut by 3 bases and J by 6 bases, with 15 bases left in between. The CDR3 length is 15 residues. Germline loops: CDR1 LNHDA, CDR2 SQIVND (reference sequence). The DNA for the CDR3 is TGTGCCAGTAGTATCTTGCTTCGGGTCACCAATGAGCAGTTCTTC. Amino acid sequence: CASSILLRVTNEQFF. The full variable domain, completed using reference TRBV19 and TRBJ2-1, is DGGITQSPKYLFRKEGQNVTLSCEQNLNHDAMYWYRQDPGQGLRLIYYSQIVNDFQKGDIAEGYSVSREKKESFPLTVTSAQKNPTAFYLCASSILLRVTNEQFFGPGTRLTVL.

The chain is built from TRBV6-5 and TRBJ1-1; no definite D call. The CDR3 has 13 amino acids. From germline, CDR1 is MNHEY and CDR2 SVGAGI. V dropped 9 bases and J dropped 1 base, with 12 bases sitting between them. The CDR3 DNA sequence: TGTGCCAGTGACTCAGACGGGAACACTGAAGCTTTCTTT. Translated: CASDSDGNTEAFF.

This clone was observed once. J is TRBJ2-5 and V is TRBV14; 9 bases fit TRBD2. The CDR3 consists of 16 residues. Germline V CDR1 and CDR2: SGHDN, FVKESK. The V and J ends lost 1 base and 5 bases, in that order; junction bases with no gene match: 8. CDR3 amino acids: CASSQAGSGGDETQYF. Here the CDR3 DNA reads TGTGCCAGCAGCCAAGCCGGTAGCGGGGGTGATGAGACCCAGTACTTC.

The count of this clone is one. V usage is TRBV5-1 and J usage is TRBJ2-2; D uncertain. The germline V and J ends were trimmed by 4 bases and 2 bases, with 12 bases remaining between them. Germline V CDR1 and CDR2: SGHRS, YFSETQ. This CDR3 spans 15 amino acids. The CDR3 here is CASSPSAVNTGELFF. The CDR3 DNA reads as TGCGCCAGCAGCCCCTCGGCAGTTAACACCGGGGAGCTGTTTTTT. Together with reference TRBV5-1 and TRBJ2-2, the CDR3 gives the full variable domain: KAGVTQTPRYLIKTRGQQVTLSCSPISGHRSVSWYQQTPGQGLQFLFEYFSETQRNKGNFPGRFSGRQFSNSRSEMNVSTLELGDSALYLCASSPSAVNTGELFFGEGSRLTVL.